This passage covers 13 T cell receptor beta chains from one sample sequenced in a study of T cell changes during pregnancy in multiple sclerosis. Method: immunoSEQ multiplex PCR; TCRdb's copy keeps in-frame clones and lacks some. The table shows tens of thousands of clones, with 85% to 95% occurring only once. The input for sequencing was peripheral blood, taken before pregnancy. These receptors were collected from a female donor with multiple sclerosis, enrolled in a pregnancy study.

The rearrangement uses TRBV28 and TRBJ2-5; TRBD1 aligns across 11 bases. The CDR3 is made up of 16 amino acids. The germline V gene has CDR1 MDHEN and CDR2 SYDVKM. J was trimmed by 5 bases and V by 6 bases; bases with no gene match: 11. The DNA for the CDR3 is TGTGCCAGCAGCCGTATCGGACAGGGGGCTGTGGAGACCCAGTACTTC. It yields the protein CASSRIGQGAVETQYF.

This chain joins TRBV5-1 and TRBJ2-2; 9 bases are shared with TRBD1. This CDR3 has 18 residues. Germline CDR1 is SGHRS and CDR2 is YFSETQ. Germline trimming cut 4 bases from V and 1 base from J; bases unmatched to any gene: 11. The CDR3 sequence is CASSGRDRVAKNTGELFF. The CDR3 DNA follows: TGCGCCAGCAGCGGCCGGGACAGGGTTGCCAAGAACACCGGGGAGCTGTTTTTT.

The chain employs TRBV10-3 and TRBJ2-7, with 7 positions matching TRBD1. CDR3 length: 14 residues. V gave up 4 bases and J gave up 4 bases; unmatched junction bases: 7. CDR1 and CDR2 from the germline V gene are ENHRY and SYGVKD. This chain's CDR3 is CAISGQGTGYEQYF. CDR3 bases: TGTGCCATCAGTGGACAGGGCACTGGTTACGAGCAGTACTTC.

This clone appeared a single time. J is TRBJ2-7 and V is TRBV4-3; the match to TRBD1 covers 9 bases. CDR1 and CDR2 from the germline V gene are LGHNA and YSLEER. J gave up 2 bases and V 3 bases, and 2 bases lay outside the gene matches. CDR3 size: 14 residues. Here the CDR3 DNA reads TGCGCCAGCAGCCAGGACAGGGGACCCTACGAGCAGTACTTC. Protein: CASSQDRGPYEQYF.

The rearrangement links TRBV4-1 to TRBJ2-7, with 7 bases that match TRBD1. Looked up from germline, CDR1 is MGHRA and CDR2 is YSYEKL. V dropped 0 bases and J dropped 9; count of bases not matched to a gene: 5. The CDR3 length is 13 residues. The CDR3 sequence is CASSQETGSGQYF. The CDR3 nucleotides read TGCGCCAGCAGCCAAGAGACAGGGTCTGGGCAGTACTTC.

The chain is built from TRBV28 and TRBJ2-2; D is unresolved. CDR3 size: 16 residues. CDR1 is MDHEN and CDR2 is SYDVKM in the germline V gene. V was clipped by 2 bases and J by 6 bases, with 16 bases between them. The CDR3 spells CASSLPTVIHAGELFF. The DNA for the CDR3 is TGTGCCAGCAGTTTACCAACAGTGATCCATGCCGGGGAGCTGTTTTTT.

The chain recombines TRBV6-1 with TRBJ2-1; the match to TRBD2 covers 8 bases. The germline V gene encodes CDR1 MNHNS and CDR2 SASEGT. The J segment lost 6 bases and the V segment lost 4 bases, leaving 8 bases of the junction unmatched. The CDR3 runs 15 residues. The CDR3 DNA reads TGTGCCAGCAGTGCCTCAGCGGGAGTCTCCAATGAGCAGTTCTTC. Translation: CASSASAGVSNEQFF.

The chain recombines TRBV27 with TRBJ2-5; 7 bases are shared with TRBD2. The germline CDR1 and CDR2 sequences are MNHEY and SMNVEV (reference sequence). V dropped 4 bases and J dropped 2; count of bases not matched to a gene: 13. CDR3 length equals 17 residues. The CDR3 sequence is CASSSISRGGGQETQYF. CDR3 bases: TGTGCCAGCAGTTCGATTTCGAGGGGCGGGGGTCAAGAGACCCAGTACTTC.

The chain couples TRBV25-1 to TRBJ2-3; TRBD2 might be the D (6 bases). Germline lookup yields CDR1 MGHDK and CDR2 SYGVNS. V was pared by 3 bases and J by 6 bases, with 25 bases between. The CDR3 runs 18 residues. CDR3 bases: TGTGCCAGCAGTGAGGATGGGGCGAGACTAGTTCCGTTCGATACGCAGTATTTT. Translated: CASSEDGARLVPFDTQYF. The full variable domain, its missing parts supplied by reference TRBV25-1 and TRBJ2-3, is EADIYQTPRYLVIGTGKKITLECSQTMGHDKMYWYQQDPGMELHLIHYSYGVNSTEKGDLSSESTVSRIRTEHFPLTLESARPSHTSQYLCASSEDGARLVPFDTQYFGPGTRLTVL.

With respect to this clone: At one of its ends the junction is not consistent with the germline gene, which may arise from a read error. This rearrangement joins TRBV7-7 to TRBJ2-7; possibly TRBD2 for D (6 bases). Germline CDR1 SSHAT, CDR2 FNYEAQ (reference sequence). The CDR3 covers 13 residues. CDR3: CASSAGLSYEQYF. CDR3 nucleotides: TGTGCTAGCAGCGCGGGACTCTCCTACGAGCAGTACTTC.

V and J are TRBV23-1 and TRBJ2-3; 9 bases are shared with TRBD1. Being an ORF, TRBV23-1 has a function that is uncertain. This CDR3 contains 21 residues. V gave up 2 bases and J gave up 5 bases; unmatched junction bases: 23. The CDR3 sequence: CASSQQNDRGRRDRPKDTQYF. In DNA, the CDR3 is TGCGCCAGCAGTCAACAAAACGACAGGGGGAGGCGGGATAGACCTAAAGATACGCAGTATTTT.

The J gene is TRBJ2-4, the V gene TRBV7-2, with a possible D match to TRBD1 (6 bases). Trimming cost V 1 base and J 2 bases, with 12 bases left between them. CDR1 is SGHTA, CDR2 FQGNSA, per germline. The CDR3 has 16 amino acids. The chain's CDR3 is CASSLVTGTPKNIQYF. The CDR3 bases are TGTGCCAGCAGCTTAGTAACAGGGACACCCAAAAACATTCAGTACTTC.

The CDR3 reads CASSLGTVSNQPQHF. The CDR3 DNA reads as TGCGCCAGCAGCTTGGGGACAGTTAGCAATCAGCCCCAGCATTTT. The chain uses TRBV5-1 and TRBJ1-5; possible D gene TRBD1, 6 bases. The CDR3 is 15 residues long. Trimming removed 0 bases at V and 0 bases at J, with 7 bases between. Germline assignment: CDR1 SGHRS and CDR2 YFSETQ.